The 23 T cell receptor beta chains presented below share a single source sample, sequenced in a study of T-cell memory formation after mild COVID-19. One entry per CDR3 protein results from TCRdb running MiXCR on the 5' RACE reads. Among about 200,000 distinct CDR3 sequences listed, approximately 10% were seen once. The sample comprised PBMCs or a T cell subset sorted from them (not recorded which). The source of these receptors is a man aged 18 to 30 who had mild COVID-19 (a few samples of this study predate the infection). Cell type and time point are not known.

V is TRBV5-1 and J is TRBJ2-5; 9 nucleotides match TRBD1. V lost 7 bases, J lost 4 bases, and 5 bases stayed unmatched. The CDR3 has 13 residues. Germline V gives CDR1 SGHRS, CDR2 YFSETQ. The CDR3, as DNA: TGCGCCAGCCGGGACAGGGATATAGAGACCCAGTACTTC. Its translation: CASRDRDIETQYF. Variable domain in full (rest from reference TRBV5-1 and TRBJ2-5): KAGVTQTPRYLIKTRGQQVTLSCSPISGHRSVSWYQQTPGQGLQFLFEYFSETQRNKGNFPGRFSGRQFSNSRSEMNVSTLELGDSALYLCASRDRDIETQYFGPGTRLLVL.

This clonotype was seen ten or more times. This chain joins TRBV20-1 and TRBJ2-3; 8 bases fit TRBD2. Germline CDR1 is DFQATT and CDR2 is SNEGSKA (reference sequence). The CDR3 is made up of 14 amino acids. Trimming removed 0 bases from V and 2 bases from J; junction bases left unmatched: 1. DNA of the CDR3: TGCAGTGCTAGAGATAGCGGGGTCACAGATACGCAGTATTTT. Its translation is CSARDSGVTDTQYF.

This clonotype was counted between two and nine times. The CDR3 DNA reads TGTGCCAGCAGCCAAGTGAAAGGGGGCTGGTATGGCTACACCTTC. It specifies CASSQVKGGWYGYTF. The chain couples TRBV4-2 to TRBJ1-2, with 7 bases lining up with TRBD1. Trimming removed 1 base from V and 5 bases from J; junction bases left unmatched: 7. The CDR3 totals 15 residues. Germline V CDR1 and CDR2: LGHNA, YNFKEQ.

This clonotype has just a few counts. V and J are TRBV6-1 and TRBJ1-2; a weak D match, TRBD1 (5 bases). Germline V gene data show CDR1 as MNHNS and CDR2 as SASEGT. V was pared by 4 bases and J by 7 bases, with 16 bases between. The CDR3 consists of 14 residues. CDR3 bases: TGTGCCAGCAGTGCCGTGGACATGGTCGTTGGCTACACCTTC. This codes for CASSAVDMVVGYTF.

The chain uses TRBV27 and TRBJ2-6; TRBD1 aligns across 12 bases. This CDR3 is 20 amino acids long. From germline, CDR1 is MNHEY and CDR2 SMNVEV (reference sequence). V trimming: 1 base; J trimming: 2 bases; junction bases outside the gene matches: 9. The CDR3 sequence: CASSLFGPGQGAPGANVLTF. CDR3 DNA sequence: TGTGCCAGCAGTTTATTCGGTCCGGGACAGGGGGCGCCTGGGGCCAACGTCCTGACTTTC.

This clonotype showed up many times. The J gene is TRBJ1-3, the V gene TRBV4-3; D is undetermined. Trimming cost V 0 bases and J 4 bases, with 4 bases left between them. Germline V gene sequence: CDR1 LGHNA, CDR2 YSLEER. The CDR3 is 13 residues long. CDR3 sequence reads: CASSQDSGNTIYF. DNA of the CDR3: TGCGCCAGCAGCCAAGATTCGGGAAACACCATATATTTT.

This clonotype was detected a few times. The chain uses TRBV6-5 and TRBJ2-5, with TRBD2 matching over 11 bases. CDR1 is MNHEY and CDR2 is SVGAGI in the germline V gene. The CDR3 consists of 16 residues. V shed 6 bases and J 2 bases; nucleotides not matched to a gene: 8. Here the CDR3 reads CASSRPLAGGQETQYF. The CDR3 bases are TGTGCCAGCAGCCGCCCGCTAGCGGGGGGACAAGAGACCCAGTACTTC.

This clonotype was picked up one time. The chain employs TRBV11-2 and TRBJ2-3; TRBD2 might be the D (7 bases). The CDR3 totals 16 residues. V was trimmed by 5 bases and J by 0 bases, leaving 15 bases between them. CDR1 and CDR2 from the germline V gene are SGHAT and FQNNGV. The CDR3 coding sequence is TGTGCCAGCAGCGTTAGGGGGGGAACTAGCACAGATACGCAGTATTTT. Its protein product is CASSVRGGTSTDTQYF. Using reference TRBV11-2 and TRBJ2-3 for the parts outside the CDR3, the full variable domain is EAGVAQSPRYKIIEKRQSVAFWCNPISGHATLYWYQQILGQGPKLLIQFQNNGVVDDSQLPKDRFSAERLKGVDSTLKIQPAKLEDSAVYLCASSVRGGTSTDTQYFGPGTRLTVL.

This clonotype was picked up many times. The V gene is TRBV9, the J gene TRBJ2-3; 8 bases agree with TRBD1. Germline CDR1 reads SGDLS; CDR2 reads YYNGEE. The CDR3 runs 13 residues. V gave up 4 bases and J gave up 5 bases; unmatched junction bases: 3. The CDR3 loop is CASSQGAGDTQYF. For the CDR3, the DNA is TGTGCCAGCAGCCAGGGGGCGGGAGATACGCAGTATTTT.

This clonotype was seen a handful of times. The chain joins TRBV7-2 to TRBJ1-1, with a possible D match to TRBD1 (5 bases). Per the germline V gene, CDR1 is SGHTA and CDR2 is FQGNSA. The ends were cut back, 5 bases at V and 7 bases at J, with 11 bases in the middle. The CDR3 loop spans 12 amino acids. DNA of the CDR3: TGTGCCAGCAGCCGCTGGGGCGGTGAAGCTTTCTTT. Translation gives CASSRWGGEAFF.

The rearrangement uses TRBV7-2 and TRBJ1-1; maybe TRBD1 (5 bases). The length of the CDR3 is 13 residues. V lost 4 bases, J lost 5 bases, and 11 bases lay in between. CDR1 SGHTA and CDR2 FQGNSA come from the germline V gene. This CDR3 reads CASSSRAGTEAFF. As DNA, the CDR3 is TGTGCCAGCAGCTCCAGGGCTGGGACTGAAGCTTTCTTT.

V is TRBV3-1 and J is TRBJ1-1; perhaps TRBD1 as D (5 bases). Trimming left V 4 bases short and J 1 base short, with 10 bases between. Germline V gene lookup returns CDR1 LGHDT and CDR2 YNNKEL (reference sequence). This CDR3 contains 14 residues. The CDR3 bases are TGTGCCAGCAGCCGGGACGTTGGGAACACTGAAGCTTTCTTT. Amino acids: CASSRDVGNTEAFF. The full variable domain, rest sourced from reference TRBV3-1 and TRBJ1-1, is DTAVSQTPKYLVTQMGNDKSIKCEQNLGHDTMYWYKQDSKKFLKIMFSYNNKELIINETVPNRFSPKSPDKAHLNLHINSLELGDSAVYFCASSRDVGNTEAFFGQGTRLTVV.

The chain joins TRBV9 to TRBJ2-1; a weak D match, TRBD2 (7 bases). The V and J ends lost 4 bases and 5 bases respectively, with 16 bases between them. Germline CDR1 is SGDLS and CDR2 is YYNGEE. The CDR3 has 15 amino acids. CDR3 amino acids: CASSPWRGPHNEQFF. In nucleotides, the CDR3 is TGTGCCAGCAGCCCGTGGCGGGGGCCCCACAATGAGCAGTTCTTC.

This clonotype has only a few counts. The chain carries TRBV7-2 and TRBJ2-7; D is undetermined. This CDR3 is 16 amino acids long. V was trimmed by 1 base and J by 4 bases, leaving 17 bases between them. Germline CDR1 SGHTA, CDR2 FQGNSA. As DNA, the CDR3 is TGTGCCAGCAGCTTAGTTTCCGGCTCCAGCTGGTACGAGCAGTACTTC. Translated: CASSLVSGSSWYEQYF.

V is TRBV12-3 or TRBV12-4 and J is TRBJ2-3, with unresolved D. Trimming left V 6 bases short and J 4 bases short, with 14 bases between. The CDR3 loop spans 14 amino acids. CDR3: CASSQRAIADTQYF. CDR3 bases: TGTGCCAGCAGCCAACGGGCGATAGCAGATACGCAGTATTTT.

V gene TRBV7-3 combines with J gene TRBJ2-7; TRBD1 or TRBD2 may be the D gene (5 bases each). The V and J ends lost 2 bases and 6 bases respectively, with 8 bases between them. The CDR3 extends over 12 amino acids. CDR1 is SGHTA and CDR2 is FQGTGA in the germline V gene. The CDR3 sequence is CASSLERGEQYF. CDR3 nucleotides: TGTGCCAGCAGCTTAGAGAGGGGCGAGCAGTACTTC.

This clonotype was recorded a few times. The chain joins TRBV6-5 to TRBJ2-7; D unresolved. The length of the CDR3 is 12 residues. In germline, CDR1 is MNHEY, CDR2 SVGAGI. Trimming removed 3 bases at V and 4 bases at J, with 7 bases between. The CDR3 DNA is TGTGCCAGCAGTTATAACCAGTACGAGCAGTACTTC. It is translated as CASSYNQYEQYF.

The chain couples TRBV5-1 to TRBJ2-1; D unclear. The CDR3 contains 12 residues. The V end was cut by 3 bases, the J end by 9 bases, with 10 bases between. Looked up from germline, CDR1 is SGHRS and CDR2 is YFSETQ. CDR3 sequence: CASSWDPIEQFF. CDR3 bases: TGCGCCAGCAGCTGGGATCCAATTGAGCAGTTCTTC.

Comments on this clonotype: This may be a read error: a much more frequent sequence differs by one nucleotide. The chain recombines TRBV12-5 with TRBJ1-6; perhaps TRBD1 as D (6 bases). CDR3 length: 13 residues. CDR1 and CDR2 (germline): LGHNT, FRNRAP. The CDR3: CASGLETGSPIHF. CDR3 nucleotide sequence: TGTGCTAGTGGTTTGGAGACAGGTTCACCCATCCACTTT.

This clonotype was counted ten times or more. V and J are TRBV11-2 and TRBJ1-2; 7 bases fit TRBD1. The CDR3 loop spans 11 amino acids. V lost 5 bases, J lost 12 bases, and 6 bases stayed unmatched. Looked up from germline, CDR1 is SGHAT and CDR2 is FQNNGV. The CDR3 here is CASSIQGHNTF. The CDR3 DNA reads TGTGCCAGCAGCATACAGGGGCATAACACCTTC.

This clonotype was seen ten or more times. This chain connects TRBV4-3 to TRBJ2-3; D is possibly TRBD2 (6 bases). Trimming cost V 0 bases and J 1 base, with 14 bases left between them. CDR1 and CDR2 from the germline V gene are LGHNA and YSLEER. This CDR3 comprises 17 residues. The CDR3 here is CASSQDLPGGGTDTQYF. CDR3 DNA sequence: TGCGCCAGCAGCCAAGACTTACCTGGAGGGGGCACAGATACGCAGTATTTT.

The sample holds many counts of this clonotype. This rearrangement joins TRBV20-1 to TRBJ2-1; D might be TRBD1 (6 bases). CDR1 is DFQATT, CDR2 SNEGSKA, per germline (reference sequence). The CDR3 is made up of 14 amino acids. Between the trimmed V and J ends, which lost 4 bases and 0 bases, there was a span of 10 bases. CDR3 nucleotides: TGCAGTGCTACCCGGACAGACTCCTACAATGAGCAGTTCTTC. This translates into CSATRTDSYNEQFF.

This chain links TRBV29-1 with TRBJ1-1; D gene ambiguous. The CDR3 consists of 13 residues. V shed 7 bases and J shed 0 bases, with 12 bases lying between them. Germline CDR1 and CDR2: SQVTM and ANQGSEA. CDR3 bases: TGCAGCGGGTATAAGTTGATGAACACTGAAGCTTTCTTT. Translated: CSGYKLMNTEAFF.